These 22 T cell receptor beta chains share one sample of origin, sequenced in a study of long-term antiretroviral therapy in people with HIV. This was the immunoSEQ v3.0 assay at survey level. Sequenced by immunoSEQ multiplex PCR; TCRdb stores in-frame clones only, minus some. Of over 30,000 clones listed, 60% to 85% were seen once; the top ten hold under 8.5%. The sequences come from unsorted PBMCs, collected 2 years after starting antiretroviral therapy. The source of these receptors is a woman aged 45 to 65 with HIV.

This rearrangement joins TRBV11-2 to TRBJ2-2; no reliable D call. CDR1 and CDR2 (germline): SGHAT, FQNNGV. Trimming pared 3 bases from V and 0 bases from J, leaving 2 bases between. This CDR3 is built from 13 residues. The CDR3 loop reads CASSLTNTGELFF. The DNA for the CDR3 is TGTGCCAGCAGCTTGACGAACACCGGGGAGCTGTTTTTT.

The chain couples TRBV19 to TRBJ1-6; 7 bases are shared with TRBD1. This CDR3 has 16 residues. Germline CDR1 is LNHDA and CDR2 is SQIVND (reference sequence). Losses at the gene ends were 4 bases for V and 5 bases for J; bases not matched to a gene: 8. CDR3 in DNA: TGTGCCAGTAGTACCACCCGACAGGGCGATAATTCACCCCTCCACTTT. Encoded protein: CASSTTRQGDNSPLHF.

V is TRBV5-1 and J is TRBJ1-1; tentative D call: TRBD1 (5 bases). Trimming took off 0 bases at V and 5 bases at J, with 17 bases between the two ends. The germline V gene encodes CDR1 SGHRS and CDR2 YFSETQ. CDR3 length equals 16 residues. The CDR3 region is CASSLEVPGKGTEAFF. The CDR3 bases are TGCGCCAGCAGCTTGGAGGTCCCAGGGAAGGGTACTGAAGCTTTCTTT. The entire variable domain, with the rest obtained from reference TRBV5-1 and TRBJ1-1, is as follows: KAGVTQTPRYLIKTRGQQVTLSCSPISGHRSVSWYQQTPGQGLQFLFEYFSETQRNKGNFPGRFSGRQFSNSRSEMNVSTLELGDSALYLCASSLEVPGKGTEAFFGQGTRLTVV.

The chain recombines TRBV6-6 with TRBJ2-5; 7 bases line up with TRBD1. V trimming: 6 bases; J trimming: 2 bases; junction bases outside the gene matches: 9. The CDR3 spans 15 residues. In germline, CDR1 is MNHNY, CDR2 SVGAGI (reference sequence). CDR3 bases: TGTGCCAGCAGACCTGACAGGGAAACACAAGAGACCCAGTACTTC. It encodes CASRPDRETQETQYF.

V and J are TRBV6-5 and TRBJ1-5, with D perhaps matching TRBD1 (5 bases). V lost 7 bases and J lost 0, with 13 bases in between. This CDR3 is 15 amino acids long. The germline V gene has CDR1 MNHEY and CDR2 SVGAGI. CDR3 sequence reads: CASTRQWPSNQPQHF. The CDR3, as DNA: TGTGCCAGCACCAGACAGTGGCCTAGCAATCAGCCCCAGCATTTT.

The CDR3 sequence: CASSLEAGRKQYV. CDR3 in DNA: TGTGCCAGCAGCTTAGAGGCAGGGCGGAAGCAGTACGTC. This sequence joins TRBV7-2 and TRBJ2-7; tentatively, D is TRBD1 (5 bases). Germline V CDR1 and CDR2: SGHTA, FQGNSA. Trimming cost V 1 base and J 8 bases, with 12 bases left between them. The CDR3 totals 13 residues.

The CDR3 DNA reads TGTGCCACCAGCTCACTGGGAGGGGCCTACAATGAGCAGTTCTTC. Protein: CATSSLGGAYNEQFF. V gene TRBV15 combines with J gene TRBJ2-1; 7 bases match TRBD2. V dropped 5 bases and J dropped 2; count of bases not matched to a gene: 6. Germline CDR1 and CDR2: LNHNV and YYDKDF (reference sequence). The CDR3 loop spans 15 amino acids.

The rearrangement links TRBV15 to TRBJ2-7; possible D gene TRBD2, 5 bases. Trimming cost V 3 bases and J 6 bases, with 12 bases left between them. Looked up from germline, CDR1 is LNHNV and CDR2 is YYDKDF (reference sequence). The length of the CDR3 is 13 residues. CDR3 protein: CATSSDTRFEQYV. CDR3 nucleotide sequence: TGTGCCACCAGCAGTGATACTAGATTCGAGCAGTACGTC.

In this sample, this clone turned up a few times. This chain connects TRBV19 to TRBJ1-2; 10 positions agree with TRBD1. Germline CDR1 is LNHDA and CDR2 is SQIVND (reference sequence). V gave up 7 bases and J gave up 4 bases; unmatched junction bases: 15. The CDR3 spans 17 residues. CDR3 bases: TGTGCCAGTATCCCGCGGGCAACGGGACAGGGGACCTATGGCTACACCTTC. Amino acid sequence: CASIPRATGQGTYGYTF. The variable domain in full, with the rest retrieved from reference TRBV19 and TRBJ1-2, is DGGITQSPKYLFRKEGQNVTLSCEQNLNHDAMYWYRQDPGQGLRLIYYSQIVNDFQKGDIAEGYSVSREKKESFPLTVTSAQKNPTAFYLCASIPRATGQGTYGYTFGSGTRLTVV.

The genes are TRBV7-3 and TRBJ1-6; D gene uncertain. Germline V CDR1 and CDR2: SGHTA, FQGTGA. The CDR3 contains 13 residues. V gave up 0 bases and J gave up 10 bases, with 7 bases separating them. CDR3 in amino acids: CASSLTGSSPLHF. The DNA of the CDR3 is TGTGCCAGCAGCTTAACGGGAAGCTCACCCCTCCACTTT.

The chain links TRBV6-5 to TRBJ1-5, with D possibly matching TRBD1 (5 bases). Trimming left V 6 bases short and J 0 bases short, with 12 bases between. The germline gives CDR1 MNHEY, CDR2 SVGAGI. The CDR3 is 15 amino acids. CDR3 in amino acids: CASRRDSYSNQPQHF. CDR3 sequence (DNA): TGTGCCAGCAGACGCGACAGTTATAGCAATCAGCCCCAGCATTTT.

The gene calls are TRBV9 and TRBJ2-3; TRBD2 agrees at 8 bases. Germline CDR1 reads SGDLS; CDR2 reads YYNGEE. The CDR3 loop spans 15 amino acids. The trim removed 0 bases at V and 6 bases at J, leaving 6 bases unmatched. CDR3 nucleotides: TGTGCCAGCAGCGTAGCCGGGGGGGCCTCCGATACGCAGTATTTT. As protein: CASSVAGGASDTQYF. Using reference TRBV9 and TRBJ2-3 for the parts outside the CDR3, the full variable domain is DSGVTQTPKHLITATGQRVTLRCSPRSGDLSVYWYQQSLDQGLQFLIQYYNGEERAKGNILERFSAQQFPDLHSELNLSSLELGDSALYFCASSVAGGASDTQYFGPGTRLTVL.

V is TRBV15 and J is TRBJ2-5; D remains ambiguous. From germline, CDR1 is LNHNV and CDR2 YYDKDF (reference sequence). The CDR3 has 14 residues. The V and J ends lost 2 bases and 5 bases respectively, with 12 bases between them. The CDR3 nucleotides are TGTGCCACCAGCAGAATGCGGCAGTGGGAGACCCAGTACTTC. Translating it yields CATSRMRQWETQYF.

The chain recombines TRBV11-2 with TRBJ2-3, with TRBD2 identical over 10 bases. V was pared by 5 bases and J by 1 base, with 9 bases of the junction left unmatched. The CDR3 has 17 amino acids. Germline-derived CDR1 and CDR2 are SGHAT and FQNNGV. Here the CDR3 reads CASSRSGGASGTDTQYF. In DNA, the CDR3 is TGTGCCAGCAGCCGGAGCGGGGGGGCGTCGGGCACAGATACGCAGTATTTT.

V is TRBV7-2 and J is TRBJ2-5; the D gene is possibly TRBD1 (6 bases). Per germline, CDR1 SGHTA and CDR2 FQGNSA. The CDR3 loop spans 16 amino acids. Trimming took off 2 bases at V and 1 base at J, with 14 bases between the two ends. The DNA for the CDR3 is TGTGCCAGCAGCTTAAGGCTGGGGGCGATCCAAGAGACCCAGTACTTC. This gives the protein CASSLRLGAIQETQYF.

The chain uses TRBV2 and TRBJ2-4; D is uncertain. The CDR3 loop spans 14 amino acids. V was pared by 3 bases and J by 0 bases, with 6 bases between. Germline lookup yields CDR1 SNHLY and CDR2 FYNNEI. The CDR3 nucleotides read TGTGCCAGCAGTGACAGCGTAGCCAAAAACATTCAGTACTTC. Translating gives CASSDSVAKNIQYF.

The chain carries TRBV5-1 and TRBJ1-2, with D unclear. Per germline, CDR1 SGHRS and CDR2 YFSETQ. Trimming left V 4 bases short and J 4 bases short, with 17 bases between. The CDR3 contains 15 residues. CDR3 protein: CASSPEGEGSYGYTF. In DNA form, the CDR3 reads TGCGCCAGCAGCCCCGAAGGTGAGGGATCCTATGGCTACACCTTC.

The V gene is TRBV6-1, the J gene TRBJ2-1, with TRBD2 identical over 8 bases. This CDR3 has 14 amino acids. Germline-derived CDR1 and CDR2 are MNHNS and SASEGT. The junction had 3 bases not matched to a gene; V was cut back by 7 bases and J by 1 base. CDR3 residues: CASTGGGSYNEQFF. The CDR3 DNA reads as TGTGCCAGCACAGGCGGGGGGTCCTACAATGAGCAGTTCTTC.

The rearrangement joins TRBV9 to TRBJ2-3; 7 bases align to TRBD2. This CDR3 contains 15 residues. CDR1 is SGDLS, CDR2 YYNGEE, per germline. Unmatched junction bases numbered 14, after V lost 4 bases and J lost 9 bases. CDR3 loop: CASSTSSGGFGTQYF. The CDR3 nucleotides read TGTGCCAGCAGCACCTCTAGCGGCGGGTTTGGCACGCAGTATTTT.

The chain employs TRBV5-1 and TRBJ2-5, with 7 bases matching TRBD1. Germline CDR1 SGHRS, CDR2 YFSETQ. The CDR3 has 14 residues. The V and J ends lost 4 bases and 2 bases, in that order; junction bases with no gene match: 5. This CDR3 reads CASSGDSLQETQYF. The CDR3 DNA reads TGCGCCAGCAGCGGGGACAGTCTTCAAGAGACCCAGTACTTC.

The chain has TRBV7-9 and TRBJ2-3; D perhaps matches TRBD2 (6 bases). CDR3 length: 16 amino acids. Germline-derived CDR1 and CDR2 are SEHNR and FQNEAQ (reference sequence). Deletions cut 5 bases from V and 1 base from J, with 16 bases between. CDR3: CASSPKSGRGTDTQYF. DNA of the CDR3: TGTGCCAGCAGCCCTAAAAGCGGGCGGGGCACAGATACGCAGTATTTT.

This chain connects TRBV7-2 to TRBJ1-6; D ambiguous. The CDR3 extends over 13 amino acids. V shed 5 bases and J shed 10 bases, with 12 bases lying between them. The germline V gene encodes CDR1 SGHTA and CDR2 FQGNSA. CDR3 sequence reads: CASSPIQRSPLHF. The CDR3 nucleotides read TGTGCCAGCAGCCCGATTCAGCGGTCACCCCTCCACTTT.